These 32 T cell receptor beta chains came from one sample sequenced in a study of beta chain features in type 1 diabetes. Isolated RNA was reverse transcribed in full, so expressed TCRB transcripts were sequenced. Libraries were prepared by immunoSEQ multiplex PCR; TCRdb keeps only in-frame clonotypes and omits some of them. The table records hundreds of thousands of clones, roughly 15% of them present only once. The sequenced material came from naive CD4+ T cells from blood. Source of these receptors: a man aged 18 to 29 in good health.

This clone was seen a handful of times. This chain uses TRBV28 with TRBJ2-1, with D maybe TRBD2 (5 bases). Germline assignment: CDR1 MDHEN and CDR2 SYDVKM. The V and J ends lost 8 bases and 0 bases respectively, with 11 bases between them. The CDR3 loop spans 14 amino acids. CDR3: CASFSASSYNEQFF. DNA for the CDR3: TGTGCCAGCTTTAGCGCGAGCTCCTACAATGAGCAGTTCTTC.

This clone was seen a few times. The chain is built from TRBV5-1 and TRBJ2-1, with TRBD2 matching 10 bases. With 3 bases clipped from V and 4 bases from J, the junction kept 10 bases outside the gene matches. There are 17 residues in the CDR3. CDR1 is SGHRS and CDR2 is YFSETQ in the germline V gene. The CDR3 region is CASSSQSGTSAYNEQFF. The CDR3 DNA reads TGCGCCAGCAGCTCCCAATCCGGGACTAGCGCTTACAATGAGCAGTTCTTC.

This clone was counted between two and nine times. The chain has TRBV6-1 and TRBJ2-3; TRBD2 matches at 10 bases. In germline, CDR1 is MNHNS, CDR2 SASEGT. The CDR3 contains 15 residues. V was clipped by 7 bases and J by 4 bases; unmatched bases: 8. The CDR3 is CASKRLAGVADTQYF. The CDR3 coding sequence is TGTGCCAGCAAGAGGCTAGCGGGGGTCGCAGATACGCAGTATTTT.

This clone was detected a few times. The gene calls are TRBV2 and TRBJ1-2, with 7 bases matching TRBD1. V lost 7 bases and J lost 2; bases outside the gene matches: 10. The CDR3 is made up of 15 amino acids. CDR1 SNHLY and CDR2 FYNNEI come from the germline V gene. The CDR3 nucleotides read TGTGCCAGCATTCCCGGGACAGCCCCCAACTATGGCTACACCTTC. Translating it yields CASIPGTAPNYGYTF. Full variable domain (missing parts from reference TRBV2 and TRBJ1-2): EPEVTQTPSHQVTQMGQEVILRCVPISNHLYFYWYRQILGQKVEFLVSFYNNEISEKSEIFDDQFSVERPDGSNFTLKIRSTKLEDSAMYFCASIPGTAPNYGYTFGSGTRLTVV.

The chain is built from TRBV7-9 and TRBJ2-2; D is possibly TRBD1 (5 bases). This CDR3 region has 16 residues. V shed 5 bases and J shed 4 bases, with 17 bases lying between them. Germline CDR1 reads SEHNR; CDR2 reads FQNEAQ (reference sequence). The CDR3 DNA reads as TGTGCCAGCAGCCCGACAGCTCCTAGAGGCACCGGGGAGCTGTTTTTT. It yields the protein CASSPTAPRGTGELFF.

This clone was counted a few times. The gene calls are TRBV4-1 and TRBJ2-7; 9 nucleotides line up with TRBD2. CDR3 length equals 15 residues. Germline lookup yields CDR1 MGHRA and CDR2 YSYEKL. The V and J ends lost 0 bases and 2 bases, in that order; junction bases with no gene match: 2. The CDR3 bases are TGCGCCAGCAGCCAAGATCCTAGCGGGACCTACGAGCAGTACTTC. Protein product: CASSQDPSGTYEQYF.

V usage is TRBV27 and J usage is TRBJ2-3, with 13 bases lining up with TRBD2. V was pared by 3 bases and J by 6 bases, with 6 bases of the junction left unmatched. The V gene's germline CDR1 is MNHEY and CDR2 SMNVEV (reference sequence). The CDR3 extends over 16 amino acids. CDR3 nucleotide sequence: TGTGCCAGCAGTTTCTCCAAACTAGCGGGAGGGGATACGCAGTATTTT. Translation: CASSFSKLAGGDTQYF.

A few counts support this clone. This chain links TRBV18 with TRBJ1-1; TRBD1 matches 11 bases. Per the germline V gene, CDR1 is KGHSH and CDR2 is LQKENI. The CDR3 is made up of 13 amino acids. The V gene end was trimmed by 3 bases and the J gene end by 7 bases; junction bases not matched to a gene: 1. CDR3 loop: CASSPDRGLEAFF. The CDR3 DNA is TGTGCCAGCTCACCGGACAGGGGGCTTGAAGCTTTCTTT. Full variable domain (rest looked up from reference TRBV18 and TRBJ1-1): NAGVMQNPRHLVRRRGQEARLRCSPMKGHSHVYWYRQLPEEGLKFMVYLQKENIIDESGMPKERFSAEFPKEGPSILRIQQVVRGDSAAYFCASSPDRGLEAFFGQGTRLTVV.

CDR3 sequence reads: CASSQEAQGAYTGELFF. DNA of the CDR3: TGTGCCAGCAGCCAAGAGGCCCAAGGCGCGTACACCGGGGAGCTGTTTTTT. The V gene is TRBV4-2, the J gene TRBJ2-2; unclear D gene. Trimming left V 0 bases short and J 3 bases short, with 14 bases between. The germline V gene encodes CDR1 LGHNA and CDR2 YNFKEQ. This CDR3 is built from 17 residues.

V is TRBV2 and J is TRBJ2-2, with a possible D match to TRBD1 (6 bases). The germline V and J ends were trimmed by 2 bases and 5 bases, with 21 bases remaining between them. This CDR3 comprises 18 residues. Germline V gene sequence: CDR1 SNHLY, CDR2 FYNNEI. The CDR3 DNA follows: TGTGCCAGCAGTGAAATAAGTGTTTGGGGGCCCGCTACCGGGGAGCTGTTTTTT. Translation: CASSEISVWGPATGELFF. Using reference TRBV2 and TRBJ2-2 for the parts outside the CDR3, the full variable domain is EPEVTQTPSHQVTQMGQEVILRCVPISNHLYFYWYRQILGQKVEFLVSFYNNEISEKSEIFDDQFSVERPDGSNFTLKIRSTKLEDSAMYFCASSEISVWGPATGELFFGEGSRLTVL.

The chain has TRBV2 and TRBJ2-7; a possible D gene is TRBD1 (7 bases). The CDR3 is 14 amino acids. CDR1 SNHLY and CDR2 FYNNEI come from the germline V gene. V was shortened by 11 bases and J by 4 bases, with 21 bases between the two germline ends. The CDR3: CAGAQGQGGYEQYF. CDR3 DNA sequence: TGTGCCGGGGCCCAGGGGCAGGGGGGTTACGAGCAGTACTTC.

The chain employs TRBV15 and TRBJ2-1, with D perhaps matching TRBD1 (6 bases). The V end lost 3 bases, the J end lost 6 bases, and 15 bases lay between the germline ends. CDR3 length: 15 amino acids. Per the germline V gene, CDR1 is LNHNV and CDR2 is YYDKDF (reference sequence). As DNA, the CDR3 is TGTGCCACCAGCAGGGGCAGCCTGGGGGCCAATGAGCAGTTCTTC. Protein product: CATSRGSLGANEQFF.

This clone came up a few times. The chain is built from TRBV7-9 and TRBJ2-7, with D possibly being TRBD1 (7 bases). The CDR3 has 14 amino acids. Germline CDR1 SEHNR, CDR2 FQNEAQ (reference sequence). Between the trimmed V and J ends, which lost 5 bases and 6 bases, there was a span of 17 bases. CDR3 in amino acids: CASSPQGGGVEQYF. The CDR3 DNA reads TGTGCCAGCAGCCCCCAGGGGGGTGGGGTCGAGCAGTACTTC.

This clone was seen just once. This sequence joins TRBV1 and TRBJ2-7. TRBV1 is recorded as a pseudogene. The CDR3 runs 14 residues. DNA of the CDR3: TGCACCAGCAGCCCTATCGATGGGGGCTACGAGCAGTACTTC. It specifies CTSSPIDGGYEQYF.

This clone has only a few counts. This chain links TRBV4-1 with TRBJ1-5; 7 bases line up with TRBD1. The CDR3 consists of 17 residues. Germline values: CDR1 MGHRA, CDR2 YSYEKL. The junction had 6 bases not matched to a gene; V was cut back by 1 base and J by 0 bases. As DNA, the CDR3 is TGCGCCAGCAGCCAAGCCGGGACAGCGGATAGCAATCAGCCCCAGCATTTT. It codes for CASSQAGTADSNQPQHF.

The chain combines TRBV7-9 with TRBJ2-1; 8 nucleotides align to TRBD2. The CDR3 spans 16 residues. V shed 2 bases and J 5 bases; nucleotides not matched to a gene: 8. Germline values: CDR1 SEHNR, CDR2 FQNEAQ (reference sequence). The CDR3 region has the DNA TGTGCCAGCAGCTTATGGACTAGCAACACTCACAATGAGCAGTTCTTC. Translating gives CASSLWTSNTHNEQFF.

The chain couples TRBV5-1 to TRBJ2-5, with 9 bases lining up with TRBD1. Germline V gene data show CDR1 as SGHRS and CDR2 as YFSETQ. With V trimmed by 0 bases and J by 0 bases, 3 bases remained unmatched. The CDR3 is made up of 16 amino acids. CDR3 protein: CASSLGDRVYQETQYF. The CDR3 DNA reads TGCGCCAGCAGCTTGGGGGACAGGGTGTACCAAGAGACCCAGTACTTC.

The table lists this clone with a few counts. For the CDR3, the DNA is TGTGCCAGCAGTACAAAAGCGCGCGAGACCCAGTACTTC. Protein: CASSTKARETQYF. J is TRBJ2-5 and V is TRBV6-5; D gene unclear. CDR1 MNHEY and CDR2 SVGAGI come from the germline V gene. Between the trimmed V and J ends, which lost 5 bases and 5 bases, there was a span of 12 bases. This CDR3 region has 13 residues.

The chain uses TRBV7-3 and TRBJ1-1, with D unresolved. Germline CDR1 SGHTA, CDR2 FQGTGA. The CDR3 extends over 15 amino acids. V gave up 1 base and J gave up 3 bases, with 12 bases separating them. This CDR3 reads CASSLMAGQDTEAFF. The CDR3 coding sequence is TGTGCCAGCAGCTTAATGGCTGGTCAAGACACTGAAGCTTTCTTT.

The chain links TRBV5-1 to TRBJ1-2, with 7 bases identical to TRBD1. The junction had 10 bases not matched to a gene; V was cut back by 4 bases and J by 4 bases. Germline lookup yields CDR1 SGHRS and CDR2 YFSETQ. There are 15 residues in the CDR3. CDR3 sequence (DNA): TGCGCCAGCAGCGTTGACAGGGTTAAAGGCTATGGCTACACCTTC. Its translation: CASSVDRVKGYGYTF.

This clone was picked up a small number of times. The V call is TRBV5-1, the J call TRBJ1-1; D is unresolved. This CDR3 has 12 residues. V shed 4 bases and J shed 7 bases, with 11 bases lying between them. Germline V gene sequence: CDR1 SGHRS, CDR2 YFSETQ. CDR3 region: CASSLLNGEAFF. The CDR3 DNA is TGCGCCAGCAGCCTGCTGAACGGTGAAGCTTTCTTT. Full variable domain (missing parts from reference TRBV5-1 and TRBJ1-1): KAGVTQTPRYLIKTRGQQVTLSCSPISGHRSVSWYQQTPGQGLQFLFEYFSETQRNKGNFPGRFSGRQFSNSRSEMNVSTLELGDSALYLCASSLLNGEAFFGQGTRLTVV.

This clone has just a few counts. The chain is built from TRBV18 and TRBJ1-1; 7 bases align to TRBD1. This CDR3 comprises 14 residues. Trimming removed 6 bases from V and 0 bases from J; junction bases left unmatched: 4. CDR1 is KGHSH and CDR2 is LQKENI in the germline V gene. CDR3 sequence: CASSLQGMNTEAFF. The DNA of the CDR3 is TGTGCCAGCTCTCTACAGGGGATGAACACTGAAGCTTTCTTT. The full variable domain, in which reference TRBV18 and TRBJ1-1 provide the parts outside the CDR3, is NAGVMQNPRHLVRRRGQEARLRCSPMKGHSHVYWYRQLPEEGLKFMVYLQKENIIDESGMPKERFSAEFPKEGPSILRIQQVVRGDSAAYFCASSLQGMNTEAFFGQGTRLTVV.

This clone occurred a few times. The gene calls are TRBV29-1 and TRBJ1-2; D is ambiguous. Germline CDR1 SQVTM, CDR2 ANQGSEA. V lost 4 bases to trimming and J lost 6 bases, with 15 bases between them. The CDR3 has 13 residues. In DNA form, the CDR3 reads TGCAGCGTTGCTGGTTTGTCTTCCGATGGCTACACCTTC. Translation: CSVAGLSSDGYTF. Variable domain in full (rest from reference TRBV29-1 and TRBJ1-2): SAVISQKPSRDICQRGTSLTIQCQVDSQVTMMFWYRQQPGQSLTLIATANQGSEATYESGFVIDKFPISRPNLTFSTLTVSNMSPEDSSIYLCSVAGLSSDGYTFGSGTRLTVV.

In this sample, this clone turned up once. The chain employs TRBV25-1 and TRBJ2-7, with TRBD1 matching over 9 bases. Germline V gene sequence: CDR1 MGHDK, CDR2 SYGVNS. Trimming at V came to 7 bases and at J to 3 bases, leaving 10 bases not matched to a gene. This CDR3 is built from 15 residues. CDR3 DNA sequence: TGTGCCAGCAACAAGGGACAGGGACCAATCTACGAGCAGTACTTC. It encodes CASNKGQGPIYEQYF.

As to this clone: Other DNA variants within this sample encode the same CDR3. CDR3 nucleotide sequence: TGTGCCAGCAGCTTGAGAGCGGGAGGAGATACGCAGTATTTT. This encodes CASSLRAGGDTQYF. The V gene is TRBV5-4, the J gene TRBJ2-3, with 9 bases lining up with TRBD2. This CDR3 is built from 14 residues. The germline CDR1 and CDR2 sequences are SGHNT and YYREEE (reference sequence). J lost 5 bases, V lost 1 base, and 2 bases had no gene match.

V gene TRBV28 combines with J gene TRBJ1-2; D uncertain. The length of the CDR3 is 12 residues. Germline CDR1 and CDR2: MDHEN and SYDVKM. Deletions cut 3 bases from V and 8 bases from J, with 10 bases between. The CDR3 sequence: CASSLVWYGYTF. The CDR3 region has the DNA TGTGCCAGCAGTTTGGTTTGGTACGGCTACACCTTC.

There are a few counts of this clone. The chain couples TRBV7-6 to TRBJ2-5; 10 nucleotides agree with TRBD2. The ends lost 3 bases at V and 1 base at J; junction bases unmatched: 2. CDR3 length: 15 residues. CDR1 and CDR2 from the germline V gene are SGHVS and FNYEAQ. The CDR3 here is CASSFERGGQETQYF. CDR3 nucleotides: TGTGCCAGCAGCTTTGAGCGGGGGGGCCAAGAGACCCAGTACTTC.

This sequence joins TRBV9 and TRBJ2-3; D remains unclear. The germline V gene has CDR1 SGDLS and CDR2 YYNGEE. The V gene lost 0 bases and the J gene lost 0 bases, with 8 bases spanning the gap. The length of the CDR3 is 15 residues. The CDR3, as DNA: TGTGCCAGCAGCGTAGGAGGAGTAAGCACAGATACGCAGTATTTT. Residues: CASSVGGVSTDTQYF.

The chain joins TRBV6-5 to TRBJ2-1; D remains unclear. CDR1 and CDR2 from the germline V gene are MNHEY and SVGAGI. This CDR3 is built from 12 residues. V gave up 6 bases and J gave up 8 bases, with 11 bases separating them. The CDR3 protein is CASRPGGHEQFF. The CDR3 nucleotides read TGTGCCAGCAGACCCGGTGGGCATGAGCAGTTCTTC.

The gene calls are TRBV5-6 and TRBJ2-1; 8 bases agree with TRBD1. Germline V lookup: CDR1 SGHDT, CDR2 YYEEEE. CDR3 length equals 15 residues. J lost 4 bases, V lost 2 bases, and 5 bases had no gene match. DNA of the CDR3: TGTGCCAGCAGCTTCCGAGACAGGGGTTACAATGAGCAGTTCTTC. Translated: CASSFRDRGYNEQFF.

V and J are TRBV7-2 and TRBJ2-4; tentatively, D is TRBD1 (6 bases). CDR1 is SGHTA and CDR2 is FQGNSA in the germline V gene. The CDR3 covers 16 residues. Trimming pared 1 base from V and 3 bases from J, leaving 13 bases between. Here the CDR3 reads CASSLVQGRDKNIQYF. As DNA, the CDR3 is TGTGCCAGCAGCTTAGTACAGGGTAGGGACAAAAACATTCAGTACTTC.

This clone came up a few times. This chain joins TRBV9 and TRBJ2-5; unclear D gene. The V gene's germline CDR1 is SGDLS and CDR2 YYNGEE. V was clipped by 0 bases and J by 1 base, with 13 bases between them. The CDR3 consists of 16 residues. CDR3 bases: TGTGCCAGCAGCGTAGGTGGCAGGCCCACCCAAGAGACCCAGTACTTC. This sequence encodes CASSVGGRPTQETQYF.